What follows describes a single T cell receptor beta chain. This entry belongs to a study of regulatory T cells in long-lasting Graves disease. Building the TCR beta libraries relied on iRepertoire HTBI primers, and CDR3 regions underwent Arm-PCR. TCRdb recomputed calls from the multiplex PCR reads with MiXCR, one row per CDR3 protein. The sample yields 300,000 to 400,000 distinct CDR3 sequences, over 15% seen once. The time point is: newly diagnosed GD, antithyroid drugs for less than 3 months. Construction of the TCR library relied on RNA isolated from PBMCs. V was pared by 5 bases and J by 3 bases, with 6 bases of the junction left unmatched. Germline values: CDR1 SGHNT, CDR2 YENEEA. The CDR3 extends over 14 amino acids. The sample was also linked to a second study, of T cells in Graves' hyperthyroidism and ophthalmopathy.

The source was peripheral blood mononuclear cells (PBMCs), collected at new diagnosis, from a patient treated with antithyroid drugs. The chain couples TRBV11-3 to TRBJ1-1; TRBD1 matches at 7 bases. The sequence derives from a man aged 35 to 55 with Graves disease. Here the CDR3 reads CASSATGQDTEAFF. CDR3 bases: TGTGCCAGCAGCGCGACAGGGCAGGACACTGAAGCTTTCTTT.